These T cell receptor beta chains were read from a single sample in a study of early T cells in non-severe SARS-CoV-2 infection. From the 5' RACE reads, TCRdb called clonotypes with MiXCR, one entry per CDR3 protein. The repertoire consists of around 30,000 distinct CDR3 sequences, with about 5.7% occurring once and the leading ten covering 5% to 7.5%. Input material: whole blood. The receptors here all came from an adult who was a healthcare worker with PCR-confirmed SARS-CoV-2 infection or an uninfected control (not recorded which). CDR3s include the opening cysteine and the closing phenylalanine or tryptophan. Each record gives: CDR3 length, clone size, D gene, J gene, V gene, CDR3 DNA, CDR3 protein. D genes are given only for firm matches. Clone size is stated in some rows and not others, as once, few, many or a class when expanded.

>15|many|-|TRBJ1-2|TRBV7-8
TGTGCCAGCAGCTTAGTCGGCGGTTCTAACTATGGCTACACCTTC
CASSLVGGSNYGYTF
>15|many|TRBD2|TRBJ2-3|TRBV20-1
TGCAGTGCTAGAGATGGCCTAGCGGGAGGGAAGGCGCAGTATTTT
CSARDGLAGGKAQYF
>13|few|TRBD2|TRBJ2-4|TRBV20-1
TGCAGTGCTGCGGGACTAGATAAAAACATTCAGTACTTC
CSAAGLDKNIQYF
>18|-|TRBD2|TRBJ2-1|TRBV3-1
TGTGCCAGCAGCCAAGGGGGGGGAGCGGGAGGTACCTACAATGAGCAGTTCTTC
CASSQGGGAGGTYNEQFF
>15|few|-|TRBJ2-7|TRBV11-2
TGTGCCAGCAGCTTCGGACTCCAGGGCCCAAGCGAGCAGTACTTC
CASSFGLQGPSEQYF
>16|-|TRBD1|TRBJ2-7|TRBV27
TGTGCCAGCAGTTCGACCATCGGGACAGGTCTTGCCGAGCAGTACTTC
CASSSTIGTGLAEQYF
>14|-|TRBD1|TRBJ1-5|TRBV5-8
TGTGCCAGCAGCTTTGGACAGGGGGCTCAGCCCCAGCATTTT
CASSFGQGAQPQHF
>14|many|TRBD1|TRBJ2-3|TRBV20-1
TGCAGTGCGGGACAGGGGGTTAGCACAGATACGCAGTATTTT
CSAGQGVSTDTQYF
>14|many|-|TRBJ2-1|TRBV7-9
TGTGCCAGCAGCTTAAGTCAAAGTGAAAATGAGCAGTTCTTC
CASSLSQSENEQFF
>12|many|-|TRBJ2-7|TRBV20-1
TGCAGTGCTAGTCAGAGCTCCTACGAGCAGTACTTC
CSASQSSYEQYF
>16|few|-|TRBJ2-6|TRBV4-2
TGTGCCAGCAGCCAAGATAGAGGGTCCGGGGCCAACGTCCTGACTTTC
CASSQDRGSGANVLTF
>15|-|-|TRBJ1-2|TRBV7-9
TGTGCCAGCAGCTTAAACTCACCTAAGATCTATGGCTACACCTTC
CASSLNSPKIYGYTF
>15|many|TRBD2|TRBJ2-1|TRBV6-1
TGTGCCAGCAATAAACTAGCGGGAGGGGAAAATGAGCAGTTCTTC
CASNKLAGGENEQFF
>20|many|-|TRBJ2-7|TRBV30
TGTGCCTGGAACCCGTTCACCGGAGGAGCTCGTACCTCAAAAACCTACGAGCAGTACTTC
CAWNPFTGGARTSKTYEQYF
>14|few|-|TRBJ1-2|TRBV7-9
TGTGCCAGCAGCTTGGAGGGACTAGCTAGTGGCTACACCTTC
CASSLEGLASGYTF
>15|many|TRBD1|TRBJ1-5|TRBV7-9
TGTGCCAGCAGCTGGGGGACAGGGGACAATCAGCCCCAGCATTTT
CASSWGTGDNQPQHF
>14|few|-|TRBJ2-1|TRBV20-1
TGCAGTGTTCCCCCTGGTTTACCCTACAATGAGCAGTTCTTC
CSVPPGLPYNEQFF
>16|-|-|TRBJ2-2|TRBV7-8
TGTGCCAGCAGTCGTCTGTGGATGATGAACACCGGGGAGCTGTTTTTT
CASSRLWMMNTGELFF
>14|few|TRBD1|TRBJ2-7|TRBV27
TGTGCCAGCAGTTCCCTGACAGGGTTCGGGGAGCAGTACTTC
CASSSLTGFGEQYF
>16|many|-|TRBJ2-1|TRBV5-1
TGCGCCAGCAGCTTGGAGGTACCTAGCCTATCACAGGAGCAGTTCTTC
CASSLEVPSLSQEQFF
>13|few|-|TRBJ2-1|TRBV7-9
TGTGCCAGTACAAGCGAGTCCCCTGGGGAGCAGTTCTTC
CASTSESPGEQFF
>12|few|TRBD2|TRBJ2-7|TRBV3-1
TGTGCCATCGACGGGGGGGGCCCTCGGCAGTACTTC
CAIDGGGPRQYF
>14|many|-|TRBJ1-4|TRBV7-9
TGTGCCAGCAGCCGGTGGGGGGAGAATGAAAAACTGTTTTTT
CASSRWGENEKLFF
>14|many|TRBD1|TRBJ1-1|TRBV30
TGTGCCTGGAGTGTATTAGGACAGGGAGCTGAAGCTTTCTTT
CAWSVLGQGAEAFF
>15|few|TRBD2|TRBJ2-3|TRBV3-1
TGTGCCAGCAGCCAAGGAGCGGGAACCACAGATACGCAGTATTTT
CASSQGAGTTDTQYF
>16|-|-|TRBJ2-1|TRBV4-1
TGCGCCAGCAGCTATGAAATAGGGGGGTCCTACAATGAGCAGTTCTTC
CASSYEIGGSYNEQFF
>13|many|-|TRBJ2-2|TRBV29-1
TGCAGCGTGGGACGGTCGAACACCGGGGAGCTGTTTTTT
CSVGRSNTGELFF
>17|few|TRBD2|TRBJ2-3|TRBV20-1
TGCAGTGCTCCCAGAACCCTAGCGGGAGGGCCAGGAGATACGCAGTATTTT
CSAPRTLAGGPGDTQYF
>13|-|-|TRBJ1-2|TRBV3-1
TGTGCCAGCAGCCAAAGCCAGACTTATGGCTACACCTTC
CASSQSQTYGYTF
>15|many|-|TRBJ1-2|TRBV2
TGTGCCAGCGCTCAGCCGGGAGGGACTAACTATGGCTACACCTTC
CASAQPGGTNYGYTF
>17|few|-|TRBJ2-6|TRBV7-9
TGTGCGGGAGGGGGGACAGGAGCCCTCTCTGGGGCCAACGTCCTGACTTTC
CAGGGTGALSGANVLTF
>17|many|-|TRBJ1-6|TRBV9
TGTGCCAGCAGCGTAGGATCCCCCGGGGGGGATAATTCACCCCTCCACTTT
CASSVGSPGGDNSPLHF
>13|-|-|TRBJ2-1|TRBV3-1
TGTGCCAGCAGCCAGACTAGGACGGGTGAGCAGTTCTTC
CASSQTRTGEQFF
>16|few|TRBD2|TRBJ2-5|TRBV7-2
TGTGCCAGCAGCGGACTAGCGGGAGGCGCTAAAGAGACCCAGTACTTC
CASSGLAGGAKETQYF
>17|few|TRBD1|TRBJ1-1|TRBV4-1
TGCGCCAGCAGCCAAGATTTGCAGGGGGCGCAGAACACTGAAGCTTTCTTT
CASSQDLQGAQNTEAFF
>16|many|TRBD2|TRBJ2-1|TRBV7-3
TGTGCCAGCAGCGGTAGCGGGAGCGGCTCCTACAATGAGCAGTTCTTC
CASSGSGSGSYNEQFF
>14|many|-|TRBJ2-2|TRBV12-3/TRBV12-4
TGTGCCAGCAGTTTAGCCGAAAACACCGGGGAGCTGTTTTTT
CASSLAENTGELFF
>13|-|-|TRBJ2-2|TRBV20-1
TGCAGTGCTAGTTACCCGCTCACCGGGGAGCTGTTTTTT
CSASYPLTGELFF